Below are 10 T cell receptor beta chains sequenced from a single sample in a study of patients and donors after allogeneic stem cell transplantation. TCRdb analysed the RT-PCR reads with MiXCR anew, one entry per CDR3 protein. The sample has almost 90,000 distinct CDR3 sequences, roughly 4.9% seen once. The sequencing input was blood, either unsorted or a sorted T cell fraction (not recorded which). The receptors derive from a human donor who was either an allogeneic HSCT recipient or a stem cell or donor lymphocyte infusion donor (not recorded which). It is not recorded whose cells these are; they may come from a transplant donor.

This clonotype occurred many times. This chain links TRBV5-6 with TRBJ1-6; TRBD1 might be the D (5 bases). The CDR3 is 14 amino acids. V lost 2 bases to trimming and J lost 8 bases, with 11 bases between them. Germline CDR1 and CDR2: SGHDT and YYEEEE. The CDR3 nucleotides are TGTGCCAGCAGCTTCCGGGGCTGGGATTCACCCCTCCACTTT. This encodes CASSFRGWDSPLHF.

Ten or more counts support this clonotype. The CDR3 coding sequence is TGTGCCAGCAGCCAAGGGACTAGTCGTCTCACAGATACGCAGTATTTT. Translation gives CASSQGTSRLTDTQYF. The J gene is TRBJ2-3, the V gene TRBV5-4; 8 positions match TRBD2. Germline-derived CDR1 and CDR2 are SGHNT and YYREEE (reference sequence). There are 16 residues in the CDR3. Trimming at V came to 4 bases and at J to 2 bases, leaving 9 bases not matched to a gene. The full variable domain, rest sourced from reference TRBV5-4 and TRBJ2-3, is ETGVTQSPTHLIKTRGQQVTLRCSSQSGHNTVSWYQQALGQGPQFIFQYYREEENGRGNFPPRFSGLQFPNYSSELNVNALELDDSALYLCASSQGTSRLTDTQYFGPGTRLTVL.

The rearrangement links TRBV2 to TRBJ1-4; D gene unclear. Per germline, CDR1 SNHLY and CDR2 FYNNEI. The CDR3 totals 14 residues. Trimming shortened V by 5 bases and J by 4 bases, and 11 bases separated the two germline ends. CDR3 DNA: TGTGCCAGCAGTTCACGGGGATATAATGAAAAACTGTTTTTT. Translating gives CASSSRGYNEKLFF.

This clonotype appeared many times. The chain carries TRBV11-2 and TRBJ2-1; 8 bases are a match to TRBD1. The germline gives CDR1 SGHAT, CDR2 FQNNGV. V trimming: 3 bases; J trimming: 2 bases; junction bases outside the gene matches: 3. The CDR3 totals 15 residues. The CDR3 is CASSFDRGTYNEQFF. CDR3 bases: TGTGCCAGCAGCTTCGACAGGGGAACCTACAATGAGCAGTTCTTC.

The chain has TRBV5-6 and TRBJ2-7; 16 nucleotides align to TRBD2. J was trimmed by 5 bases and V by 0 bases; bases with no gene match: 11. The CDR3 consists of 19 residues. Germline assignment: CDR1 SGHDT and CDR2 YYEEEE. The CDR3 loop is CASSLEGTWGLAGGNEQYF. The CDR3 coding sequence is TGTGCCAGCAGCTTGGAGGGTACTTGGGGACTAGCGGGAGGGAACGAGCAGTACTTC.

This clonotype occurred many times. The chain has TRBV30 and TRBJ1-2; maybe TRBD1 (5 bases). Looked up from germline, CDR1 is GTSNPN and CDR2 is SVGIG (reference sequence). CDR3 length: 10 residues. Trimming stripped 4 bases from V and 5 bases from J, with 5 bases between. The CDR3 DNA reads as TGTGCCTGGAAGGGGTATGGCTACACCTTC. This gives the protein CAWKGYGYTF.

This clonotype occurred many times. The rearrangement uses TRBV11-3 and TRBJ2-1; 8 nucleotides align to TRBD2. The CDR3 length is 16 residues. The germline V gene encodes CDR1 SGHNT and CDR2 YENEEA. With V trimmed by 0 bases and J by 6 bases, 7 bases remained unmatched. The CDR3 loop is CASSLEGTREVNEQFF. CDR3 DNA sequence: TGTGCCAGCAGCTTAGAAGGGACTAGGGAGGTCAATGAGCAGTTCTTC.

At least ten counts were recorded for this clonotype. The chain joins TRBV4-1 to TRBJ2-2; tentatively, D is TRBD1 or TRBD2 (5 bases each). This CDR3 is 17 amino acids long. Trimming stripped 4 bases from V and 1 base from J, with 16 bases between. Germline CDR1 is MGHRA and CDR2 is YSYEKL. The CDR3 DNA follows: TGCGCCAGCAGCCGACTCCCCGGGACGGGGAACACCGGGGAGCTGTTTTTT. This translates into CASSRLPGTGNTGELFF.

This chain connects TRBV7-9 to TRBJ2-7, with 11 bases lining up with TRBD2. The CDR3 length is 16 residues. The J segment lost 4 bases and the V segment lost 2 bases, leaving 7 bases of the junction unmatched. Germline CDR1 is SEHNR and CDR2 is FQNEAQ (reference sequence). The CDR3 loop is CASSLTTTSGRYEQYF. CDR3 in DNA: TGTGCCAGCAGCTTAACGACTACTAGCGGGAGATACGAGCAGTACTTC. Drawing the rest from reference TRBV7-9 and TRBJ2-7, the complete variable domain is DTGVSQNPRHKITKRGQNVTFRCDPISEHNRLYWYRQTLGQGPEFLTYFQNEAQLEKSRLLSDRFSAERPKGSFSTLEIQRTEQGDSAMYLCASSLTTTSGRYEQYFGPGTRLTVT.

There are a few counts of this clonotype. The CDR3 region has the DNA TGCGCCAGCAGCTTGGCGCAGGGGCCCAGGTATGATGGCTACACCTTC. Translated, it gives CASSLAQGPRYDGYTF. V is TRBV5-1 and J is TRBJ1-2; TRBD1 is a possible D gene (6 bases). The germline gives CDR1 SGHRS, CDR2 YFSETQ. The ends were cut back, 0 bases at V and 6 bases at J, with 18 bases in the middle. The CDR3 has 16 residues.